This TCR beta chain was retrieved from a study of OX40 agonist ivuxolimab in advanced cancers. Study overall: Partial responses were achieved by three patients, of whom one had hepatocellular carcinoma and two had cutaneous melanoma. Study results and limitations: Averaged across samples, CD8+ T cells carried more expanded clones than CD4+ did. Doses of 0.1 to 3.0 mg/kg were accompanied by clonal expansion of CD4+ and CD8+ blood T cells by week 6.

Germline values: CDR1 WSHSY, CDR2 SAAADI. J was trimmed by 5 bases and V by 6 bases; bases with no gene match: 5. The CDR3 spans 16 residues. Assay: immunoSEQ multiplex PCR; the TCRdb copy retains only in-frame clones and omits some. Of about 73,000 clones in the sample, 92% were seen once. This clone was seen only once. Its matching antigen is unknown. The study sampled blood at baseline, cycle 4 day 1, and cycle 7 day 1. This receptor was identified in an adult with an advanced solid tumor such as melanoma, head and neck, liver or kidney cancer. V usage is TRBV10-2 and J usage is TRBJ2-4; 15 bases map to TRBD2. The source material was CD4+ or CD8+ T cells sorted from blood, sampled in a trial of the OX40 agonist ivuxolimab. CDR3 nucleotide sequence: TGCGCCAGCAGAGGGACTAGCGGGGGGATCCAAAACATTCAGTACTTC. Protein sequence: CASRGTSGGIQNIQYF.